This T cell receptor beta chain was sequenced in a study of cytomegalovirus exposure and HLA in healthy donors. The PCR used 60 Vbeta and 13 Jbeta primers. Profiling relied on immunoSEQ multiplex PCR, and the TCRdb table lists in-frame clones only, not all of them. The data contain about 130,000 clones, over 75% of them singletons. General study points: Later analysis indicated greater clonal expansion among HLA-associated TCR beta chains than among equally common other chains. For presence/absence analyses, sequencing depth was assumed to be roughly uniform across donors.

V shed 5 bases and J 6 bases; nucleotides not matched to a gene: 11. Germline CDR1 is SGHVS and CDR2 is FQNEAQ. The CDR3 contains 15 residues. Turning to this clone: Its target is unknown.

This clonotype was sampled from a male donor in good health and CMV-seropositive. This chain connects TRBV7-8 to TRBJ1-1; 8 bases are a match to TRBD1. What was sequenced was PBMCs. The CDR3 protein is CASSQTGGIGAEAFF. The CDR3, as DNA: TGTGCCAGCAGCCAAACAGGGGGGATAGGGGCTGAAGCTTTCTTT.